This T cell receptor (beta chain) was documented in a study of cytomegalovirus exposure and HLA in healthy donors. Study in general: Earlier findings included roughly 120 million unique TCR beta sequences obtained from about 179 million T cells. Study results and caveats: Later analysis showed TCR association rates varying by HLA locus, highest for DRB1 and lowest for HLA-C.

The study ran its PCR with 60 Vbeta and 13 Jbeta primers. Repertoires were generated with immunoSEQ multiplex PCR, while TCRdb's copy carries only in-frame clones and drops some. Among over 150,000 clones listed, around 77% were seen once. As to this clone: No antigen is known for it.

The CDR3 is 11 residues long. Germline CDR1 and CDR2: SGHAT and FQNNGV. J gave up 10 bases and V 5 bases, and 2 bases lay outside the gene matches. The chain couples TRBV11-2 to TRBJ2-1, with TRBD2 matching over 7 bases. The sequencing input was PBMCs. The clonotype was recovered from a woman between 25 and 40 years old in good health and CMV-seronegative. The CDR3 nucleotides are TGTGCCAGCAGCCTGGGGGGGGAGCAGTTCTTC. As protein: CASSLGGEQFF.